Shown below are 19 T cell receptor beta chains from a single sample sequenced in a study of vaccination effects on CD4 cells after COVID-19. Before sequencing took place, the ViraFEST assay used viral peptide pools to expand antigen-specific CD4+ T cells. Cells that had been cultured for 10 days were the source of isolated CD4+ T cells. These receptors have no identified antigens. Sequenced by immunoSEQ multiplex PCR; TCRdb stores in-frame clones only, minus some. There are about 79,000 clones in the sample; 70% to 75% occur only once, and 1.5% to 2% lies in the top ten. Sample: CD4+ T cells from PBMCs cultured with HCoV-229E spike peptides, taken before COVID-19 vaccination. The receptors shown here come from a human donor who received a COVID-19 vaccine.

This chain joins TRBV5-6 and TRBJ1-3; no clear D. CDR3 length: 14 residues. Germline lookup yields CDR1 SGHDT and CDR2 YYEEEE. Trimming removed 4 bases at V and 0 bases at J, with 8 bases between. CDR3 protein: CASSPDRSGNTIYF. CDR3 sequence (DNA): TGTGCCAGCAGCCCAGACCGCTCTGGAAACACCATATATTTT.

This clone was seen once. The rearrangement uses TRBV6-5 and TRBJ1-2; 10 bases agree with TRBD1. The germline V gene has CDR1 MNHEY and CDR2 SVGAGI. The CDR3 loop spans 14 amino acids. V lost 5 bases, J lost 3 bases, and 3 bases stayed unmatched. For the CDR3, the DNA is TGTGCCAGCAGTCTGGGGACAGGGGACTATGGCTACACCTTC. Translated, it gives CASSLGTGDYGYTF.

This clone was detected only a few times. CDR3 in amino acids: CASSPMKGSDTQYF. The CDR3 DNA is TGTGCCAGCTCACCAATGAAGGGATCAGATACGCAGTATTTT. This chain uses TRBV18 with TRBJ2-3, with unresolved D. The CDR3 spans 14 residues. Germline V gives CDR1 KGHSH, CDR2 LQKENI. Trimming removed 2 bases from V and 4 bases from J, with 10 bases in between.

The chain is built from TRBV11-2 and TRBJ1-4, with a possible D match to TRBD1 (5 bases). Per germline, CDR1 SGHAT and CDR2 FQNNGV. V shed 3 bases and J shed 5 bases, with 7 bases lying between them. The CDR3 totals 13 residues. The CDR3 loop reads CASSLTANEKLFF. The DNA of the CDR3 is TGTGCCAGCAGCTTGACAGCAAATGAAAAACTGTTTTTT. Supplemented by reference TRBV11-2 and TRBJ1-4, the full variable domain reads EAGVAQSPRYKIIEKRQSVAFWCNPISGHATLYWYQQILGQGPKLLIQFQNNGVVDDSQLPKDRFSAERLKGVDSTLKIQPAKLEDSAVYLCASSLTANEKLFFGSGTQLSVL.

The chain employs TRBV9 and TRBJ1-2; possible D gene TRBD1, 5 bases. Germline loops: CDR1 SGDLS, CDR2 YYNGEE. With 5 bases removed from V and 4 bases from J, the gap between germline ends came to 12 bases. CDR3 length: 13 amino acids. CDR3 sequence (DNA): TGTGCCAGCAGGACGGGGGTCGGCTATGGCTACACCTTC. It is translated as CASRTGVGYGYTF.

The rearrangement links TRBV7-8 to TRBJ1-1; the match to TRBD1 covers 10 bases. V trimming: 4 bases; J trimming: 7 bases; junction bases outside the gene matches: 3. CDR1 and CDR2 from the germline V gene are SGHVS and FQNEAQ. The CDR3 consists of 13 residues. The CDR3 sequence is CASSWGQGFEAFF. The CDR3 bases are TGTGCCAGCAGCTGGGGACAGGGGTTTGAAGCTTTCTTT.

The chain couples TRBV10-3 to TRBJ1-3, with a tentative D call TRBD1 (6 bases). The CDR3 has 14 amino acids. CDR1 ENHRY and CDR2 SYGVKD come from the germline V gene. V was trimmed by 2 bases and J by 4 bases, leaving 9 bases between them. DNA for the CDR3: TGTGCCATCAGTGAGGGACAGATAGGAAACACCATATATTTT. Amino acids: CAISEGQIGNTIYF.

The chain recombines TRBV6-1 with TRBJ2-6, with a weak D call TRBD2 (6 bases). Trimming left V 2 bases short and J 0 bases short, with 20 bases between. The V gene's germline CDR1 is MNHNS and CDR2 SASEGT. CDR3 length: 20 amino acids. CDR3 in amino acids: CASSEYLRRETYSGANVLTF. The CDR3 DNA reads as TGTGCCAGCAGTGAATATTTAAGGAGGGAGACCTACTCTGGGGCCAACGTCCTGACTTTC.

The rearrangement joins TRBV13 to TRBJ2-4, with a weak D call TRBD2 (6 bases). The CDR3 sequence is 15 residues long. The V and J ends lost 4 bases and 1 base respectively, with 11 bases between them. Germline values: CDR1 PRHDT, CDR2 FYEKMQ (reference sequence). The CDR3 nucleotides are TGTGCCAGCAGCTCGGCGGGGATGGCCAAAAACATTCAGTACTTC. It translates to CASSSAGMAKNIQYF.

The rearrangement uses TRBV9 and TRBJ2-5; no definite D call. CDR1 and CDR2 (germline): SGDLS, YYNGEE. V lost 0 bases, J lost 4 bases, and 13 bases lay in between. The CDR3 is 15 amino acids. CDR3 sequence reads: CASSVEGASGETQYF. CDR3 nucleotide sequence: TGTGCCAGCAGCGTAGAAGGAGCGTCGGGAGAGACCCAGTACTTC.

The rearrangement uses TRBV3-1 (or the pseudogene TRBV3-2) and TRBJ2-3; D is perhaps TRBD1 or TRBD2 (5 bases each). The CDR3 has 16 amino acids. Germline CDR1 LGHDT, CDR2 YNNKEL (reference sequence). V was shortened by 4 bases and J by 1 base, with 15 bases between the two germline ends. This CDR3 is CASSPGTPGRTDTQYF. The CDR3 DNA sequence: TGTGCCAGCAGCCCCGGGACCCCCGGGCGCACAGATACGCAGTATTTT.

This rearrangement joins TRBV10-3 to TRBJ1-5, with 7 bases identical to TRBD1. CDR3 length equals 15 residues. The germline gives CDR1 ENHRY, CDR2 SYGVKD. V gave up 3 bases and J gave up 1 base; unmatched junction bases: 3. The CDR3 loop reads CAISEPGQSNQPQHF. The CDR3 region has the DNA TGTGCCATCAGTGAACCGGGACAGAGCAATCAGCCCCAGCATTTT.

This clone was seen more than once but under ten times. The chain recombines TRBV7-9 with TRBJ1-2; 9 bases map to TRBD1. The junction had 5 bases not matched to a gene; V was cut back by 5 bases and J by 4 bases. CDR3 length: 14 amino acids. The V gene's germline CDR1 is SEHNR and CDR2 FQNEAQ (reference sequence). CDR3: CASSHATGGYGYTF. The CDR3 coding sequence is TGTGCCAGCAGCCACGCGACAGGGGGCTATGGCTACACCTTC.

The chain uses TRBV7-2 and TRBJ2-3; the match to TRBD1 covers 9 bases. Germline V gene lookup returns CDR1 SGHTA and CDR2 FQGNSA. The CDR3 extends over 16 amino acids. V gave up 5 bases and J gave up 0 bases; unmatched junction bases: 6. CDR3 sequence reads: CASSPRQGESTDTQYF. CDR3 in DNA: TGTGCCAGCAGCCCTCGACAGGGGGAGAGCACAGATACGCAGTATTTT.

This chain joins TRBV7-9 and TRBJ2-1; 8 bases fit TRBD2. The ends lost 7 bases at V and 0 bases at J; junction bases unmatched: 8. Germline loops: CDR1 SEHNR, CDR2 FQNEAQ (reference sequence). The CDR3 covers 16 residues. The CDR3: CASTELAASSYNEQFF. DNA for the CDR3: TGTGCCAGCACCGAACTAGCGGCCAGCTCCTACAATGAGCAGTTCTTC.

This clone was detected only once. V gene TRBV5-1 combines with J gene TRBJ2-3; 10 bases map to TRBD1. V shed 7 bases and J 3 bases; nucleotides not matched to a gene: 5. CDR1 is SGHRS, CDR2 YFSETQ, per germline. The CDR3 is made up of 14 amino acids. The CDR3 is CASWEGQGTDTQYF. For the CDR3, the DNA is TGCGCCAGCTGGGAGGGACAGGGGACAGATACGCAGTATTTT.

Worth noting for this clone: The sample contains more than one DNA sequence encoding this CDR3. The genes are TRBV30 and TRBJ1-6; D gene ambiguous. V was cut by 0 bases and J by 4 bases, with 10 bases left in between. Germline-derived CDR1 and CDR2 are GTSNPN and SVGIG (reference sequence). The CDR3 sequence is 15 residues long. The CDR3 spells CAWSVLGSYNSPLHF. In nucleotides, the CDR3 is TGTGCCTGGAGTGTACTGGGCAGTTATAATTCACCCCTCCACTTT. Based on the CDR3 plus reference TRBV30 and TRBJ1-6, the full variable domain is SQTIHQWPATLVQPVGSPLSLECTVEGTSNPNLYWYRQAAGRGLQLLFYSVGIGQISSEVPQNLSASRPQDRQFILSSKKLLLSDSGFYLCAWSVLGSYNSPLHFGNGTRLTVT.

Here the CDR3 reads CASTRFKTHTDTQYF. For the CDR3, the DNA is TGTGCCAGCACCCGCTTTAAGACTCACACAGATACGCAGTATTTT. This chain uses TRBV11-2 with TRBJ2-3; D unclear. The CDR3 runs to 15 residues. V shed 7 bases and J shed 2 bases, with 16 bases lying between them. The V gene's germline CDR1 is SGHAT and CDR2 FQNNGV.

The chain is built from TRBV5-6 and TRBJ2-5; 8 bases line up with TRBD2. Germline assignment: CDR1 SGHDT and CDR2 YYEEEE. The CDR3 consists of 17 residues. V shed 4 bases and J 4 bases; nucleotides not matched to a gene: 15. This CDR3 reads CASSLRIAGGAGETQYF. CDR3 bases: TGTGCCAGCAGCCTGAGGATCGCGGGAGGAGCAGGAGAGACCCAGTACTTC.